This T cell receptor beta chain was found in a study of T-cell memory formation after mild COVID-19. For this clonotype: Its antigen is currently unknown.

CDR1 and CDR2 from the germline V gene are SGHDN and FVKESK. V lost 1 base to trimming and J lost 6 bases, with 14 bases between them. The CDR3 has 15 residues. Whole-study results and caveats: Pre-infection memory carried some responding clones, suggesting that cross-reactive memory joined.

TCRdb analysed the 5' RACE reads with MiXCR anew, one entry per CDR3 protein. Of some 450,000 distinct CDR3 sequences detected, 15% to 25% appear once; the ten largest clones hold roughly 8.4%. The receptor's source is an adult woman who had mild COVID-19 (a few samples of this study predate the infection). Cell type and time point are not known. The sequenced sample was PBMCs or a T cell subset sorted from them (not recorded which). The chain employs TRBV14 and TRBJ2-3; D may be TRBD1 (6 bases). The CDR3 reads CASSQATQGSDTQYF. In DNA, the CDR3 is TGTGCCAGCAGCCAAGCGACTCAGGGGTCCGATACGCAGTATTTT.